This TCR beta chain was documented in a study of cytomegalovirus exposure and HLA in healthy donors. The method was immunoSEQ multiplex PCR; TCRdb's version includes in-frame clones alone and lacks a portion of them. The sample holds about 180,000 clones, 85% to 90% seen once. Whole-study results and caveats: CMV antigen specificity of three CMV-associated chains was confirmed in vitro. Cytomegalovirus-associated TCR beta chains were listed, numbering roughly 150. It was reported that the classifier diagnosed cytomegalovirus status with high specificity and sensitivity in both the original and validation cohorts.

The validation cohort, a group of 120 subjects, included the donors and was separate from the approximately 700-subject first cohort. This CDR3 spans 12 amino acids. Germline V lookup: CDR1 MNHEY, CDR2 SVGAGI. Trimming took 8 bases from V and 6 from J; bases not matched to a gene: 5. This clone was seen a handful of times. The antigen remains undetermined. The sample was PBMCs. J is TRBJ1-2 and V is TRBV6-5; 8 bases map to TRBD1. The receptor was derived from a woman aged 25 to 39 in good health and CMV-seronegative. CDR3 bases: TGTGCCAGCGGCAGGGGGCGGGATGGCTACACCTTC. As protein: CASGRGRDGYTF.